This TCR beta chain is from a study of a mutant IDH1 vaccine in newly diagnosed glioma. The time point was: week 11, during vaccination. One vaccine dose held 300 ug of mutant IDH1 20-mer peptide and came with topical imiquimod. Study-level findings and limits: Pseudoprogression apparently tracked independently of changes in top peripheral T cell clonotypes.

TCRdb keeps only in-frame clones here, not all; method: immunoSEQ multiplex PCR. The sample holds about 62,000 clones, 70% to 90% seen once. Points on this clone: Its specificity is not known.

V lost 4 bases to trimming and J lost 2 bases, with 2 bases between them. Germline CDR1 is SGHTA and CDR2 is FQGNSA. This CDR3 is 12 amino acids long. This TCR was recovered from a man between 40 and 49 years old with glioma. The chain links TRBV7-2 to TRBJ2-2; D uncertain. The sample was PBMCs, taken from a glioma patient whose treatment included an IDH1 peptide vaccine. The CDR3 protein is CASSYNTGELFF. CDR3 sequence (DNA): TGTGCCAGCAGCTACAACACCGGGGAGCTGTTTTTT.